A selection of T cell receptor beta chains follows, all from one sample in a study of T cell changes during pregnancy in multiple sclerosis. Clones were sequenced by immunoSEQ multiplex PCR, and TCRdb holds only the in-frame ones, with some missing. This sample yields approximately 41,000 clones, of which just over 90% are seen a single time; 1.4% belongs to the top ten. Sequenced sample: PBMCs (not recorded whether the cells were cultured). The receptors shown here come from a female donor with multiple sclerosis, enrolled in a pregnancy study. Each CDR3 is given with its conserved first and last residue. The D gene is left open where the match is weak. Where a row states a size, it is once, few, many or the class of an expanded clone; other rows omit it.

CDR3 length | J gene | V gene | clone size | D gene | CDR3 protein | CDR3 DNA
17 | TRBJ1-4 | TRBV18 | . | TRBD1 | CASSPRWTGGTNEKLFF | TGTGCCAGCTCACCACGGTGGACAGGGGGGACTAATGAAAAACTGTTTTTT
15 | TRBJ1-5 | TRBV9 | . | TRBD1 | CASSAWDSPSQPQHF | TGTGCCAGCAGCGCGTGGGACAGTCCCAGTCAGCCCCAGCATTTT
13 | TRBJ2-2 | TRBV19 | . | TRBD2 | CASIREEAGELFF | TGTGCCAGTATCCGGGAGGAGGCCGGGGAGCTGTTTTTT
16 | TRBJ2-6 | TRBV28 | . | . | CASSSIYTSGANVLTF | TGTGCCAGCAGCTCGATTTACACCTCTGGGGCCAACGTCCTGACTTTC
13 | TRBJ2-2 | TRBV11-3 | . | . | CASSLIPTGELFF | TGTGCCAGCAGCTTAATACCCACCGGGGAGCTGTTTTTT
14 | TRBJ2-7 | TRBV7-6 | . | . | CASSLAGRYNEQYF | TGTGCCAGCAGCTTAGCCGGGCGTTATAACGAGCAGTACTTC
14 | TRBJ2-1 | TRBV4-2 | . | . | CASSQDGSANEQFF | TGTGCCAGCAGCCAAGATGGAAGCGCCAATGAGCAGTTCTTC
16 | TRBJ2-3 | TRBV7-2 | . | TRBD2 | CASSKGASGGTDTQYF | TGTGCCAGCAGCAAAGGAGCTAGCGGGGGCACAGATACGCAGTATTTT
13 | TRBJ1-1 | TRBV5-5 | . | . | CASSLRGRSEAFF | TGTGCCAGCAGCTTGAGAGGGCGCAGTGAAGCTTTCTTT
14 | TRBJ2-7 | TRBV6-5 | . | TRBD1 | CASSQRTGGAEQYF | TGTGCCAGCAGTCAAAGGACAGGGGGCGCAGAGCAGTACTTC
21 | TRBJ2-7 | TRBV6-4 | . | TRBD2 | CASSDSGGQLLSGRATYEQYF | TGTGCCAGCAGTGACTCAGGGGGACAGCTTCTTAGCGGGAGGGCCACCTACGAGCAGTACTTC
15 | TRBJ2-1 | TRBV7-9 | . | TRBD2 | CASSLQREGYNEQFF | TGTGCCAGCAGCCTCCAGCGGGAGGGGTACAATGAGCAGTTCTTC
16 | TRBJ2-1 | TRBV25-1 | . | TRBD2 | CASSSLAGGSYNEQFF | TGTGCCAGCAGTTCGCTAGCGGGAGGGTCCTACAATGAGCAGTTCTTC
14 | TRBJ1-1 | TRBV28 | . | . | CAEQGSGGHTEAFF | TGTGCCGAGCAGGGTTCCGGGGGGCACACTGAAGCTTTCTTT
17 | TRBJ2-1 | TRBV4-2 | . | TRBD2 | CASSPGWTSGRGNEQFF | TGTGCCAGCAGCCCAGGGTGGACTAGCGGGAGGGGGAATGAGCAGTTCTTC
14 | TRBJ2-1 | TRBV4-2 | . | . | CASGAPGTYNEQFF | TGTGCCAGCGGAGCGCCAGGAACCTACAATGAGCAGTTCTTC
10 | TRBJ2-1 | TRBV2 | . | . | CASGYNEQFF | TGTGCCAGCGGTTACAATGAGCAGTTCTTC
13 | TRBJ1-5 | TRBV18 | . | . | CASSPNREQPQHF | TGTGCCAGCTCCCCAAACAGGGAACAGCCCCAGCATTTT
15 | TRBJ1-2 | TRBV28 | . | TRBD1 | CASSLFTREGAGYTF | TGTGCCAGCAGTTTATTTACCAGAGAGGGGGCTGGCTACACCTTC
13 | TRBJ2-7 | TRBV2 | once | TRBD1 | CASRRQGTNEQYF | TGTGCCAGCAGACGACAGGGTACGAACGAGCAGTACTTC
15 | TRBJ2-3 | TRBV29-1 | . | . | CSVDHRGSGTDTQYF | TGCAGCGTTGATCATCGGGGATCTGGCACAGATACGCAGTATTTT
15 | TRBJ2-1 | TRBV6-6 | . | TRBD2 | CASRTPSGTYNEQFF | TGTGCCAGCAGAACCCCTAGCGGGACCTACAATGAGCAGTTCTTC
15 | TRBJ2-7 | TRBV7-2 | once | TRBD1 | CASGISGTGAYEQYF | TGTGCCAGCGGCATTTCCGGGACAGGGGCCTACGAGCAGTACTTC
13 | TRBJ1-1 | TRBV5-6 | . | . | CASSRGRETEAFF | TGTGCCAGCAGCCGTGGAAGGGAAACTGAAGCTTTCTTT
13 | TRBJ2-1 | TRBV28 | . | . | CASSWNGVNEQFF | TGTGCCAGCAGTTGGAACGGAGTCAATGAGCAGTTCTTC
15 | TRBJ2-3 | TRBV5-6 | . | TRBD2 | CASSLEGGLLDTQYF | TGTGCCAGCAGCTTGGAGGGAGGGCTCCTCGATACGCAGTATTTT
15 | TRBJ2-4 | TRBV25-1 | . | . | CASRWGGQSKNIQYF | TGTGCCAGCAGGTGGGGCGGGCAGTCCAAAAACATTCAGTACTTC
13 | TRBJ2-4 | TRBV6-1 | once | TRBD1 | CASATGDGNIQYF | TGTGCCAGCGCCACAGGGGACGGAAACATTCAGTACTTC
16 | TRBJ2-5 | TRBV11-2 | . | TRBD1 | CASSLDDRGQAETQYF | TGTGCCAGCAGCTTAGATGACAGGGGGCAAGCGGAGACCCAGTACTTC
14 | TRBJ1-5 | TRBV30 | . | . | CAWSGGSFNQPQHF | TGTGCCTGGTCGGGGGGCTCCTTCAATCAGCCCCAGCATTTT
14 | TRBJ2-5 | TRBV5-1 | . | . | CASSLVGGPETQYF | TGCGCCAGCAGCTTGGTCGGGGGTCCAGAGACCCAGTACTTC
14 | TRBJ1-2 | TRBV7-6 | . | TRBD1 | CASSTPGQGVGYTF | TGTGCCAGCAGCACGCCGGGACAGGGGGTTGGCTACACCTTC
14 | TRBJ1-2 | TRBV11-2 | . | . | CASSLEGRQYGYTF | TGTGCCAGCAGCTTAGAAGGCAGGCAATATGGCTACACCTTC
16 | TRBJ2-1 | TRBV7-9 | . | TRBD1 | CASSPRQGPKYNEQFF | TGTGCCAGCAGCCCTAGACAGGGACCTAAGTACAATGAGCAGTTCTTC
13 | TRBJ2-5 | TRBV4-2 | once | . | CASSTEGGETQYF | TGTGCCAGCTCGACGGAGGGGGGGGAGACCCAGTACTTC
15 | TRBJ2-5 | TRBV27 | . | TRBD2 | CASTLLAGEQETQYF | TGTGCCAGCACTTTACTAGCGGGCGAACAAGAGACCCAGTACTTC
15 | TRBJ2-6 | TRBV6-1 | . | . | CASGQGNSGANVLTF | TGTGCCAGCGGGCAGGGGAACTCTGGGGCCAACGTCCTGACTTTC